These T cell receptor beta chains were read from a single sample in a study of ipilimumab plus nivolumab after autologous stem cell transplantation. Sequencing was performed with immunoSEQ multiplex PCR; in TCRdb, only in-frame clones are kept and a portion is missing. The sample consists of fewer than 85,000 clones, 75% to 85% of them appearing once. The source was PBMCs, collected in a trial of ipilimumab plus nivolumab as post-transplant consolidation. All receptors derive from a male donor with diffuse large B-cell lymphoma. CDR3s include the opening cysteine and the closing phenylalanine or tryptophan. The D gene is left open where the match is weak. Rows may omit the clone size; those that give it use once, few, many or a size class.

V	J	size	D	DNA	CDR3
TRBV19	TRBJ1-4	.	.	TGTGCCAGTAGTACCGGGACCGATGAAAAACTGTTTTTT	CASSTGTDEKLFF
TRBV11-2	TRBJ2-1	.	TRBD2	TGTGCCAGCAGCTCCCGGGGGGAAGGGGTTAATGAGCAGTTCTTC	CASSSRGEGVNEQFF
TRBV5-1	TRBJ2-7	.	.	TGCGCCAGCAGACTTGAGTCCTACGAGCAGTACTTC	CASRLESYEQYF
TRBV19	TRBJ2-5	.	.	TGTGCCAGTAGTGTCAGGGCCCAAGAGACCCAGTACTTC	CASSVRAQETQYF
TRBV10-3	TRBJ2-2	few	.	TGTGCCATCAGGGCGTTGGGGTCCTCCGGGGAGCTGTTTTTT	CAIRALGSSGELFF
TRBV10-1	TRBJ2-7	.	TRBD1	TGCGCCAGCAGTGCCGGGACAGGGGTAGGCGAGCAGTACTTC	CASSAGTGVGEQYF
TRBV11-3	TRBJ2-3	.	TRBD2	TGTGCCAGCAGCCCTGGACTAGCGCCGGATACGCAGTATTTT	CASSPGLAPDTQYF
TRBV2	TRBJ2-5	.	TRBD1	TGTGCCAGCACCCACAAACCGATAGGACAGGGAGAGACCCAGTACTTC	CASTHKPIGQGETQYF
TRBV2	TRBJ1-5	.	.	TGTGCCAGCAGTGACCGGTTCATAGGGATAAGCAATCAGCCCCAGCATTTT	CASSDRFIGISNQPQHF
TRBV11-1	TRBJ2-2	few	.	TGTGCCAGCAGGATGGACTACACACTGAGGGCCGGGGAGCTGTTTTTT	CASRMDYTLRAGELFF
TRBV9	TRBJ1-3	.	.	TGTGCCAGCAGCGTAGAGGCAGGGCACTCTGGAAACACCATATATTTT	CASSVEAGHSGNTIYF
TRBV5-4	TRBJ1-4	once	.	TGTGCCAGCAGCTTGGTGGGGGGCGCAACTAATGAAAAACTGTTTTTT	CASSLVGGATNEKLFF
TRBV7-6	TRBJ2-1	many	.	TGTGCCAGCAGCACTAGGGCAGAAAGTCTTCCGGAGCAGTTCTTC	CASSTRAESLPEQFF
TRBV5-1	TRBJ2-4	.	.	TGCGCCAGCTCCGGGGGACTCCAGGACAAAAACATTCAGTACTTC	CASSGGLQDKNIQYF
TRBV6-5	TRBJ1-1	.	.	TGTGCCAGCAGTTCCGCAGGACAGTCTGAAGCTTTCTTT	CASSSAGQSEAFF
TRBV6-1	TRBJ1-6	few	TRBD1	TGTGCCAGCAGTGGGGGGACAGGGAGGAGGAATTCACCCCTCCACTTT	CASSGGTGRRNSPLHF
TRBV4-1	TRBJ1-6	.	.	TGCGCCAGCAGCCTCTTTACGGGGGCGGTGGATTCACCCCTCCACTTT	CASSLFTGAVDSPLHF
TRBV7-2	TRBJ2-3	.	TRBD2	TGTGCCAGCAGCTTAGGGCTAGCGGGGGGAGATACGCAGTATTTT	CASSLGLAGGDTQYF
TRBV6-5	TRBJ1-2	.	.	TGTGCCAGCAGTTCGTCGGGAGGCAGCCGGCATGGCTACACCTTC	CASSSSGGSRHGYTF
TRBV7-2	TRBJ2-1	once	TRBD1	TGTGCCAGCAGCCGTATGTCAGGGGGCGCATGGGACAATGAGCAGTTCTTC	CASSRMSGGAWDNEQFF
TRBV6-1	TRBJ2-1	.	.	TGTGCCAGCAGTGGGCGAACTCATGTCTCCTACAATGAGCAGTTCTTC	CASSGRTHVSYNEQFF
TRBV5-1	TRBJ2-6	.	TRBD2	TGCGCCAGCAGCTTGGGGGGTAGCGGGAGCCACTCTGGGGCCAACGTCCTGACTTTC	CASSLGGSGSHSGANVLTF
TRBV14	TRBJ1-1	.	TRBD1	TGTGCCAGCAGCCTCTGGACAGGGAGGTTAACTGAAGCTTTCTTT	CASSLWTGRLTEAFF
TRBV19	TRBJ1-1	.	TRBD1	TGTGCCAGTAGTATCGGGACAGGGGATACGGCTTTCTTT	CASSIGTGDTAFF
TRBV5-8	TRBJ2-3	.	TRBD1	TGTGCCAGCAGCTTGGAGGGACAGGGGTTGGGTAGCACAGATACGCAGTATTTT	CASSLEGQGLGSTDTQYF
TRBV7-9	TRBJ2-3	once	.	TGTGCCAGCGCCGAAGGGGGTACGCAGTATTTT	CASAEGGTQYF
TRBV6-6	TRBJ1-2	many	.	TGTGCCAGCCGGGCGGGCAGGAGCTATGGCTACACCTTC	CASRAGRSYGYTF
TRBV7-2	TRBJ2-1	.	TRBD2	TGTGCCAGCAGCTTGAGCGGGGGGGCTTATAATGAGCAGTTCTTC	CASSLSGGAYNEQFF
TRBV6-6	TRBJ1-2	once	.	TGTGCCAGCAGTTACGTAATTCGAAACTATGGCTACACCTTC	CASSYVIRNYGYTF
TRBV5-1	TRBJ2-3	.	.	TGCGCCAGCAGTCAGGCGGGGCTCGGCACAGATACGCAGTATTTT	CASSQAGLGTDTQYF
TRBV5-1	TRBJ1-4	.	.	TGCGCCAGCAGCTTGGTGGGCAGCTTTAATGAAAAACTGTTTTTT	CASSLVGSFNEKLFF
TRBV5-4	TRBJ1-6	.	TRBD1	TGTGCCAGCAGCCCGGGACAGGGAAATTCACCCCTCCACTTT	CASSPGQGNSPLHF
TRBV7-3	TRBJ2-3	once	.	TGTGCCAGCAGCTTAAACGGGTTAGTTGATACGCAGTATTTT	CASSLNGLVDTQYF
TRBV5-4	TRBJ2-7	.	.	TGTGCCAGCAGCCTGCAGGGGTACTACGAGCAGTACTTC	CASSLQGYYEQYF
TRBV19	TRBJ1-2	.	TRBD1	TGTGCCAGTAGATCGGACAGGGTTGGCGGCTACACCTTC	CASRSDRVGGYTF